The 5 T cell receptor beta chains reported below all come from one sample, sequenced in a study of T cells in Graves' hyperthyroidism and ophthalmopathy. Template material for amplifying TCR beta CDR3 regions consisted of RNA transcripts. The TCR CDR3 first-round RT-PCR relied on the HTBI primer set. TCRdb fed the multiplex PCR reads into MiXCR, producing one record per CDR3 protein. The profile covers around 350,000 distinct CDR3 sequences, with 15% to 20% appearing a single time and 3.7% taken by the ten largest. Sample: blood. The receptors were gathered from a woman between 18 and 29 years old with Graves' hyperthyroidism.

In its sample, this clonotype was seen many times. The germline gene is not matched at one end of the junction; a read error may be the cause. The chain recombines TRBV7-7 with TRBJ2-5; TRBD2 matches 10 bases. The germline CDR1 and CDR2 sequences are SSHAT and FNYEAQ (reference sequence). CDR3 size: 20 residues. This CDR3 reads CASSNRPSSGGAQNQETQYF. For the CDR3, the DNA is TGTGCTAGCAGCAACAGACCCTCCAGCGGGGGGGCCCAAAATCAAGAGACCCAGTACTTC.

This clonotype has ten or more counts. V is TRBV19 and J is TRBJ1-5, with D hard to call. The CDR3 runs 17 residues. V lost 5 bases to trimming and J lost 1 base, with 18 bases between them. The germline V gene encodes CDR1 LNHDA and CDR2 SQIVND (reference sequence). CDR3 residues: CASSGEEWGMSNQPQHF. CDR3 in DNA: TGTGCCAGTAGTGGTGAAGAATGGGGTATGAGCAATCAGCCCCAGCATTTT.

This clonotype was counted at least ten times. The chain joins TRBV7-9 to TRBJ1-3; no clear D gene. The CDR3 covers 17 residues. Trimming took off 2 bases at V and 0 bases at J, with 14 bases between the two ends. Germline V gene sequence: CDR1 SEHNR, CDR2 FQNEAQ (reference sequence). This CDR3 is CASSLLGGPVSGNTIYF. In nucleotides, the CDR3 is TGTGCCAGCAGCTTACTTGGAGGGCCCGTCTCTGGAAACACCATATATTTT.

This chain links TRBV6-2 or TRBV6-3 with TRBJ2-7; D is ambiguous. CDR3 length equals 11 residues. The V gene lost 8 bases and the J gene lost 6 bases, with 11 bases spanning the gap. Germline V CDR1 and CDR2: MNHEY, SVGEGT. The DNA for the CDR3 is TGTGCCAGCTCTCGTCGAGGCGAGCAGTACTTC. This codes for CASSRRGEQYF.

This chain joins TRBV12-5 and TRBJ2-1, with 10 bases matching TRBD2. Germline CDR1 is LGHNT and CDR2 is FRNRAP. The CDR3 extends over 12 amino acids. The chain's CDR3 is CASGGAFNEQFF. The CDR3 DNA reads TGTGCAAGCGGGGGGGCCTTCAATGAGCAGTTCTTC.